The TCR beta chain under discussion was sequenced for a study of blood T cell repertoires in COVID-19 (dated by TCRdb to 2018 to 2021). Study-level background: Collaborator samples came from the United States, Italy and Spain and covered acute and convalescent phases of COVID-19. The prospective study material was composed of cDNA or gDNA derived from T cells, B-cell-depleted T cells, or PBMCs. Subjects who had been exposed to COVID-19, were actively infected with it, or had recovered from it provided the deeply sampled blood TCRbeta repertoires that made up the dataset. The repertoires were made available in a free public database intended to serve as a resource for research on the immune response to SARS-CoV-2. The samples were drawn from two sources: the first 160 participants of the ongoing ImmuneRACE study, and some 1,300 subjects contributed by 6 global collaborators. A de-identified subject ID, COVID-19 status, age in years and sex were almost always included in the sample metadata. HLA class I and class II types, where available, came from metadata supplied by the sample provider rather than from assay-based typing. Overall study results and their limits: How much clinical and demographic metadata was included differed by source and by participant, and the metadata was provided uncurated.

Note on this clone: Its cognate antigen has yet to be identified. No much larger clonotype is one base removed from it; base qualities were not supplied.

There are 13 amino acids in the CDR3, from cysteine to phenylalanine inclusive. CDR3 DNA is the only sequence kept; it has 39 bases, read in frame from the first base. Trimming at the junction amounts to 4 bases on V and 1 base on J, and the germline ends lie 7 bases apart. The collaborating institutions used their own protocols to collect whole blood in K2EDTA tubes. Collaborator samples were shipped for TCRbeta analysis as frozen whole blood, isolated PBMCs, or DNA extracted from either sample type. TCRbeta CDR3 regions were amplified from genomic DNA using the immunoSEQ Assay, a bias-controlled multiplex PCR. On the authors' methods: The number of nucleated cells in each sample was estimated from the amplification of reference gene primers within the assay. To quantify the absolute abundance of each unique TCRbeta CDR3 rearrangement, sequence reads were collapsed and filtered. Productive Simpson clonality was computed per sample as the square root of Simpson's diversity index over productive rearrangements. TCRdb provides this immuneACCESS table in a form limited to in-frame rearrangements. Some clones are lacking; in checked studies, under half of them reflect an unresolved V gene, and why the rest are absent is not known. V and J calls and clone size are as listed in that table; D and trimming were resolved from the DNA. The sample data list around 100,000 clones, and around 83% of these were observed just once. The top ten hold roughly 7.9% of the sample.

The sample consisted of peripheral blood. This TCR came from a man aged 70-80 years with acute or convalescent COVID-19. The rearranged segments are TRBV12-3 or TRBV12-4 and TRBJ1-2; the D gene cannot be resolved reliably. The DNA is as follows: TGTGCCAGCAGTTCCCGGGGTAACTATGGCTACACCTTC. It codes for CASSSRGNYGYTF.